A selection of T cell receptor beta chains follows, all from one sample in a study of identical twins. TCRdb independently ran MiXCR on the 5' RACE reads; one entry per CDR3 protein. This table holds roughly 250,000 distinct CDR3 sequences, over 12% found once. Sequencing input: memory (CD45RO+) T cells sorted from blood. These TCRs come from a woman aged 18-29 years in good health. The CDR3 runs from the conserved cysteine through the conserved F or W. Expanded clones are given a class, and other clones once, few, many or no size at all.

V gene	CDR3 length	clone size	J gene	CDR3 protein
TRBV19	14	few	TRBJ2-1	CASSPPGTSDEQFF
TRBV12-3/TRBV12-4	14	few	TRBJ1-1	CASSPLGARAEAFF
TRBV10-3	18	many	TRBJ2-6	CAISEYGQLLSGANVLTF
TRBV7-9	15	NA	TRBJ2-1	CASEGGTDTYNEQFF
TRBV10-3	14	NA	TRBJ2-3	CAIRFSTDTDTQYF
TRBV3-1	13	few	TRBJ1-1	CASSQARYTEAFF
TRBV25-1	13	many	TRBJ1-1	CASSRGGYTEAFF
TRBV4-2	20	NA	TRBJ2-7	CASSQEGGGRTEGSSYEQYF
TRBV3-1	17	few	TRBJ2-5	CASSPGRAGGFQETQYF
TRBV20-1	14	NA	TRBJ2-3	CSAPTGDSTDTQYF
TRBV3-1	12	NA	TRBJ2-5	CASSRGRETQYF
TRBV4-3	14	few	TRBJ2-7	CASSRRVSGDEQYF
TRBV19	16	few	TRBJ2-3	CASSPVTGYLTDTQYF
TRBV11-2	17	many	TRBJ2-3	CASSRRTSGEKSDTQYF
TRBV7-2	15	NA	TRBJ2-7	CASSLGSGRAYEQYF
TRBV7-9	12	many	TRBJ2-7	CASSRDRGPEYF
TRBV6-1	13	NA	TRBJ2-5	CASSGERTETQYF
TRBV7-8	15	NA	TRBJ1-1	CASSWMGQGRTEAFF